This entry is about one T cell receptor (beta chain). The antigen remains undetermined. The germline V gene encodes CDR1 MNHEY and CDR2 SMNVEV (reference sequence). V was pared by 3 bases and J by 6 bases, with 10 bases of the junction left unmatched. CDR3 size: 15 residues. The PCR ran on 60 Vbeta and 13 Jbeta primers. Profiled with immunoSEQ multiplex PCR; TCRdb holds only in-frame clones, not every one. Of approximately 22,000 clones in the sample, over 75% are singletons; the top ten hold under 8%. The entry originates in a study of cytomegalovirus exposure and HLA in healthy donors. Regarding the study as a whole: Roughly uniform sequencing depth across donors was assumed, possibly incorrectly. Reported findings show TCR beta sequences accurately forecast HLA-A and HLA-B alleles in most subjects. Cytomegalovirus association was assigned to more than 150 TCR beta chains. An analysis that came later showed most CMV-associated TCR beta chains appearing HLA-restricted.

The TCR originated in a man in his fifties or sixties in good health and CMV-seronegative. This chain connects TRBV27 to TRBJ2-7; 8 bases match TRBD1. The specimen was PBMCs. CDR3 in amino acids: CASSFLAGGLSEQYF. DNA for the CDR3: TGTGCCAGCAGTTTTCTGGCAGGGGGCTTGAGCGAGCAGTACTTC.